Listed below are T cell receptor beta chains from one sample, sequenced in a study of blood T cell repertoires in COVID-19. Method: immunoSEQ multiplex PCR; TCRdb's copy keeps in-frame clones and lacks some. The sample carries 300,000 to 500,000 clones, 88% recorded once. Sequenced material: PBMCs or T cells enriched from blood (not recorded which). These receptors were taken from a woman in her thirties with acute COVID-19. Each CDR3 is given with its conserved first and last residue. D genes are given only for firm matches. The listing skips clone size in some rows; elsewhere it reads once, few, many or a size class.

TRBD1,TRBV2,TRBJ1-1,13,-,TGTGCCAGCAGCAGACAGGGCAACACTGAAGCTTTCTTT,CASSRQGNTEAFF
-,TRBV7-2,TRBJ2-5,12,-,TGTGCCAGCCGAAAAGGGGAAGAGACCCAGTACTTC,CASRKGEETQYF
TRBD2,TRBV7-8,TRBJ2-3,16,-,TGTGCCAGCAGCTCTGCAGCGGGGGGCGGCACAGATACGCAGTATTTT,CASSSAAGGGTDTQYF
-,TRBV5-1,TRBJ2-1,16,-,TGCGCCAGCAGCTTGGGGGCGGGGCCCTCGTACAATGAGCAGTTCTTC,CASSLGAGPSYNEQFF
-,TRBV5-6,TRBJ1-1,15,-,TGTGCCAGCAGCTTGCGTGGGGCTAGGGACACTGAAGCTTTCTTT,CASSLRGARDTEAFF
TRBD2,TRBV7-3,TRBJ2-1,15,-,TGTGCCAGCAGCTGGACTAGTAGCTCCTACAATGAGCAGTTCTTC,CASSWTSSSYNEQFF
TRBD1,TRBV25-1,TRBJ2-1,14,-,TGTGCCAGCAGTCACGCCAGCTCGGGACAGGGGCAGATCTTC,CASSHASSGQGQIF
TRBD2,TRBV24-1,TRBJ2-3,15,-,TGTGCCACCAGTAGCCTGGGGACTAGCCCAGATACGCAGTATTTT,CATSSLGTSPDTQYF
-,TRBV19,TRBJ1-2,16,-,TGTGCCAGTAGTATGCGGCAGCCTCTGGCTAACTATGGCTACACCTTC,CASSMRQPLANYGYTF
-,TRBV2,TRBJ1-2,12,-,TGTGCCAGCAGTTCCAACAGGGTCGGCTACACCTTC,CASSSNRVGYTF
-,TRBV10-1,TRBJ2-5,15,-,TGCGCCAGCAGTGAGGGGCTAGGAGGGTTAGAGACCCAGTACTTC,CASSEGLGGLETQYF
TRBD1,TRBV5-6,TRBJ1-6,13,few,TGTGCCAGCAGCTTGACAGGGGGCCACCCCCTCCACTTT,CASSLTGGHPLHF
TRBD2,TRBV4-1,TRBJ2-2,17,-,TGCGCCAGCAGCCCCCAGGTGGCTAGCGGGGGCACCGGGGAGCTGTTTTTT,CASSPQVASGGTGELFF
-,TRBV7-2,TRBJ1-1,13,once,TGTGCCAGCAGCTTTTACAGGAACACTGAAGCTTTCTTT,CASSFYRNTEAFF